The rows below give T cell receptor beta chains drawn from one sample of a study of T cells in Graves' hyperthyroidism and ophthalmopathy. Each CDR3 protein gets one entry after TCRdb re-called the multiplex PCR reads with MiXCR. The sample carries nearly 750,000 distinct CDR3 sequences, 30% to 40% recorded once. The sequencing input was blood. All receptors derive from a woman aged 40 to 55 with Graves' hyperthyroidism. CDR3s include the opening cysteine and the closing phenylalanine or tryptophan. D genes are given only for firm matches.

d_call | j_call | v_call | cdr3_aa
TRBD1 | TRBJ1-2 | TRBV7-9 | CASSSPVGTGNYGYTF
- | TRBJ1-5 | TRBV12-3/TRBV12-4 | CASMQYNQPQHF
- | TRBJ2-2 | TRBV5-1 | CASSLSEDNGELFF
- | TRBJ2-7 | TRBV5-4 | CASSLGENFYEQYF
- | TRBJ2-2 | TRBV4-3 | CASSRETGYSSGELFF
- | TRBJ2-7 | TRBV6-5 | CASGERTVYEQYF
- | TRBJ2-7 | TRBV12-3/TRBV12-4 | CASSFTGNYEQYF
- | TRBJ1-1 | TRBV20-1 | CSASSRVVREAFF
- | TRBJ2-5 | TRBV29-1 | CGGRLLLGETQYF
- | TRBJ2-7 | TRBV7-9 | CAIPSTGHHEQYF
TRBD1 | TRBJ1-5 | TRBV12-3/TRBV12-4 | CASSLPDRDLNQPQHF
TRBD1 | TRBJ1-1 | TRBV29-1 | CSVVRDRGQPEAFF
TRBD1 | TRBJ1-5 | TRBV19 | CASSRDRDDQPQHF
- | TRBJ1-1 | TRBV7-8 | CASSFTREGNTEAFF
- | TRBJ1-1 | TRBV7-9 | CASSLRGDTFSFF
- | TRBJ1-1 | TRBV25-1 | CASSLKLGGTEAFF
- | TRBJ2-7 | TRBV4-3 | CASSQEDRSSYEQYF
- | TRBJ2-7 | TRBV25-1 | CASSVSHEQYF
- | TRBJ1-2 | TRBV7-8 | CASSLIRDGHYGYTF
- | TRBJ2-7 | TRBV5-4 | CASRLWGGSSYEQYF
- | TRBJ1-2 | TRBV6-5 | CASSYSTEIYGYTF
- | TRBJ1-6 | TRBV9 | CASSASGQRNSPLHF
- | TRBJ1-1 | TRBV20-1 | CSARRVRSTEAFF
- | TRBJ1-5 | TRBV19 | CALSGYSNQPQHF
- | TRBJ1-2 | TRBV6-5 | CASSLRQDFYYGYTF
- | TRBJ2-6 | TRBV10-3 | CAIRTRTGANVLTF
- | TRBJ2-3 | TRBV10-2 | CASSERDTQYF
- | TRBJ2-5 | TRBV12-3/TRBV12-4 | CASSWGMGGAETQYF
- | TRBJ2-6 | TRBV2 | CASSDKTANVLTF
- | TRBJ2-5 | TRBV18 | CASSPTTEYQETQYF
- | TRBJ2-7 | TRBV6-1 | CASSLGGIDEQYF
- | TRBJ1-2 | TRBV30 | CAWSDLLSYGYTF
TRBD1 | TRBJ2-2 | TRBV6-5 | CASRPDRDFTGELFF
TRBD1 | TRBJ1-3 | TRBV2 | CASSEGQGSSGNTTYF
- | TRBJ2-7 | TRBV10-2 | CASSPFGAGSGEQYF
- | TRBJ2-2 | TRBV10-3 | CASSELGNTGELFF
TRBD1 | TRBJ2-7 | TRBV6-1 | CASSTRDRPLATQQYF
- | TRBJ1-2 | TRBV12-3/TRBV12-4 | CASSPPTSSNYGYTF
- | TRBJ1-4 | TRBV9 | CASSSGPETNEKLFF
- | TRBJ2-7 | TRBV20-1 | CSASLPYEQYF
- | TRBJ1-5 | TRBV20-1 | CSASRAHNSNQPQHF
TRBD1 | TRBJ1-2 | TRBV29-1 | CSVDQGVPGYTF
TRBD1 | TRBJ1-1 | TRBV7-9 | CASSIGTGPGNTEAFF
- | TRBJ1-1 | TRBV7-3 | CASSYSGGRGTEAFF
TRBD1 | TRBJ1-2 | TRBV4-3 | CASSQRTGSGYTF